This T cell receptor beta chain derives from a study of T cell repertoires in cytomegalovirus infection. Study background: CMV epitopes that were recently identified and HLA-C-restricted were used alongside well-studied HLA-B-restricted ones.

As for this clonotype: Its matching antigen is unknown.

Germline V gives CDR1 MGHRA, CDR2 YSYEKL. V dropped 0 bases and J dropped 4; count of bases not matched to a gene: 4. The CDR3 loop spans 16 amino acids. TCRdb itself ran the reads through MiXCR, one entry per CDR3 protein. The repertoire holds about 920,000 distinct CDR3 sequences, with 31% as singletons. The chain uses TRBV4-1 and TRBJ2-2, with TRBD2 matching over 8 bases. The material sequenced was cultured CD8+ T cells from PBMCs, taken from culture after CMV antigen stimulation. This TCR was sampled from a human donor in good health (CMV status not recorded). Some clones in this sample may be carry-over from other donors' samples. This chain's CDR3 is CASSQELAGGTGELFF. CDR3 bases: TGCGCCAGCAGCCAAGAGCTAGCGGGTGGCACCGGGGAGCTGTTTTTT.